What follows is one T cell receptor (beta chain) and its context. Antigen: not known. The entry originates in a study of CD8 T cells in Susac syndrome. General study findings and limits: It was acknowledged in the study that the number of individuals who were included in its TCR sequencing and HLA analysis was relatively small.

With 7 bases removed from V and 0 bases from J, the gap between germline ends came to 10 bases. CDR1 SGHTA and CDR2 FQGNSA come from the germline V gene. The CDR3 consists of 14 residues. While serving as controls, healthy donors were matched for age and sex. Isolation of CD8+ and CD4+ T cells was performed negatively, whereas enrichment of TEMRA cells was done by FACS. An input of about 0.45 to 1 ug of RNA was subjected to reverse transcription using random hexamers. From the immunoSEQ multiplex PCR reads, TCRdb called clonotypes with MiXCR, one entry per CDR3 protein. The sample lists about 160,000 distinct CDR3 sequences, 92% occurring once.

The clonotype comes from a human donor in good health. The sequencing input was CD4+ T cells from PBMCs. The chain links TRBV7-2 to TRBJ1-3; D is unclear. CDR3 bases: TGTGCCAGCAACCCTTCGGGCTCTGGAAACACCATATATTTT. This gives the protein CASNPSGSGNTIYF.